Below are 23 T cell receptor beta chains sequenced from a single sample in a study of tissue T cells after allogeneic stem cell transplantation. TCRdb's copy holds only in-frame clones and misses some; the assay was immunoSEQ multiplex PCR. Counted here are more than 45,000 clones, 73% occurring once; the ten biggest clones make up 0.5% to 0.6%. The sample taken for sequencing was sorted cells pooled from one or two spleens. The origin of the receptors is a pool of C57BL/6 mice in good health.

Turning to this clone: The gene symbols are mouse symbols. The read ends 1 residue before the CDR3 terminus; that terminus is restored from the germline J gene. The J gene is TRBJ1-6, the V gene TRBV31; possibly TRBD1 for D (6 bases). TRBJ1-6 has ORF status, its function being uncertain. The germline V and J ends were trimmed by 0 bases and 7 bases, with 10 bases remaining between them. This CDR3 contains 14 residues. Germline CDR1 is GKSSPN and CDR2 is SITVG. The CDR3 loop is CAWSLGGRNSPLYF. The CDR3 DNA, read in part, is TGTGCCTGGAGTCTCGGGGGCCGCAATTCGCCCCTCTAC.

About this clone: Gene and germline names: mouse. With the read ending 1 residue before the CDR3 end, the germline J gene is used to fill in that end. The chain has TRBV13-2 and TRBJ2-7; 14 bases agree with TRBD2. CDR3 length: 14 residues. Germline V gene data show CDR1 as NNHNN and CDR2 as SYGAGS (reference sequence). V lost 3 bases and J lost 6; bases outside the gene matches: 2. Here the CDR3 reads CASGGDWGGGEQYF. CDR3 bases read: TGTGCCAGCGGTGGGGACTGGGGGGGCGGTGAACAGTAC.

Comments on this clone: Here the gene names and germline are mouse. With the read ending 1 residue before the CDR3 end, the germline J gene is used to fill in that end. The V call is TRBV13-3, the J call TRBJ1-5; TRBD1 matches 7 bases. Germline CDR1 NNHDY, CDR2 SYVADS. V lost 4 bases and J lost 2; bases outside the gene matches: 0. The CDR3 has 13 amino acids. CDR3 sequence reads: CASSQGDNQAPLF. The part of the CDR3 DNA that was read is TGTGCCAGCAGTCAGGGGGACAACCAGGCTCCGCTT.

To note about this clone: Here the gene names and germline are mouse. With the read ending 1 residue before the CDR3 end, the germline J gene is used to fill in that end. This chain joins TRBV3 and TRBJ2-4, with D hard to call. Germline CDR1 and CDR2: SNHLY and FYNGKV (reference sequence). V gave up 3 bases and J gave up 4 bases, with 5 bases separating them. The CDR3 extends over 12 amino acids. The sequenced part of the CDR3 DNA is TGTGCCAGCAGCTTCGAAAAAAACACCTTGTAC. Amino acid sequence: CASSFEKNTLY. The full CDR3 is CASSFEKNTLYF.

For this clone: The gene names given are mouse names. Read data end 1 residue before the CDR3 end; the end is taken from the germline J gene. This specimen includes other DNA sequences encoding the same CDR3. The chain joins TRBV13-3 to TRBJ2-3; D unclear. The germline gives CDR1 NNHDY, CDR2 SYVADS. This CDR3 is 12 amino acids long. The germline V and J ends were trimmed by 5 bases and 1 base, with 5 bases remaining between them. CDR3 bases read: TGTGCCAGCAGCGGGCGTGCAGAAACGCTGTAT. Its protein product is CASSGRAETLY. The CDR3 reads in full as CASSGRAETLYF.

On this clone: Genes and germline come from the mouse. The read comes to an end 1 residue before the CDR3 does, leaving the germline J gene to fill in the end. V gene TRBV16 combines with J gene TRBJ1-4; no firm D call. The CDR3 covers 13 residues. The ends were cut back, 2 bases at V and 1 base at J, with 2 bases in the middle. CDR1 and CDR2 (germline): SGHSA, FRNQAP. CDR3 DNA (partial): TGTGCAAGCAGCTTAAATTCCAACGAAAGATTATTT. Residues: CASSLNSNERLF. The CDR3, in full, reads CASSLNSNERLFF.

As concerns this clone: Gene names refer to mouse genes. The CDR3 end lies 1 residue beyond the end of the read and is filled in from the germline J gene. The V gene is TRBV31, the J gene TRBJ1-1, with 7 bases fitting TRBD1. V trimming: 0 bases; J trimming: 2 bases; junction bases outside the gene matches: 3. The length of the CDR3 is 14 residues. The germline V gene encodes CDR1 GKSSPN and CDR2 SITVG. Incomplete CDR3 DNA: TGTGCCTGGAGTCTGAGGGGGCACAACACAGAAGTCTTC. Its protein product is CAWSLRGHNTEVF. The whole CDR3 reads CAWSLRGHNTEVFF.

As concerns this clone: Gene names are mouse gene names. The read ends 1 residue early relative to the CDR3; the germline J gene fills the gap. The chain recombines TRBV14 with TRBJ2-5, with 7 bases that match TRBD1. The CDR3 loop spans 13 amino acids. Germline assignment: CDR1 SGHDT and CDR2 FRDEAV. Trimming cost V 4 bases and J 2 bases; bases outside gene matches: 1. The CDR3 protein is CASSRTGQDTQYF. Incomplete CDR3 DNA: TGTGCCAGCAGTCGGACAGGCCAAGACACCCAGTAC.

This clone was observed once. Gene names and germline match the mouse. The missing CDR3 end, 1 residue past where the read stops, is filled in from the germline J gene. J is TRBJ2-1 and V is TRBV15, with D hard to call. Trimming stripped 3 bases from V and 2 bases from J, with 5 bases between. Germline V CDR1 and CDR2: SGHND, FRSKSL. This CDR3 is built from 13 residues. The part of the CDR3 DNA that was read is TGTGCCAGCAGTTTTTGGGACTATGCTGAGCAGTTC. It is translated as CASSFWDYAEQF. The CDR3 in its entirety is CASSFWDYAEQFF. Filled out from reference TRBV15 and TRBJ2-1, the complete variable domain reads DAGVTQTPRHEVAEKGQTIILKCEPVSGHNDLFWYRQTKIQGLELLSYFRSKSLMEDGGAFKDRFKAEMLNSSFSTLKIQPTEPKDSAVYLCASSFWDYAEQFFGPGTRLTVL.

Concerning this clone: Here the gene names and germline are mouse. The read terminates 1 residue before the CDR3 end, so the remaining end is supplied by the germline J gene. V usage is TRBV5 and J usage is TRBJ2-5; D assignment may be TRBD1 or TRBD2 (5 bases each). V lost 3 bases, J lost 6 bases, and 13 bases lay in between. CDR1 is LGHNA and CDR2 is YNLKQL in the germline V gene (reference sequence). This CDR3 is built from 14 residues. Partial CDR3 DNA: TGTGCCAGCAGCCAGGGACCCGGGAGGGACACCCAGTAC. Protein: CASSQGPGRDTQY. The entire CDR3 is CASSQGPGRDTQYF.

This clone was recorded a few times. Each gene name is a mouse one. The read finishes 1 residue shy of the CDR3 end, and the germline J gene is used to complete it. This chain joins TRBV13-1 and TRBJ2-7; D may be TRBD1 (6 bases). The V end was cut by 2 bases, the J end by 8 bases, with 8 bases between. CDR3 size: 11 residues. Per germline, CDR1 NSHNY and CDR2 SYGAGN. CDR3 DNA, as far as it was read: TGTGCCAGCAGTGAGGGGACAAAACAGTAC. Its translation is CASSEGTKQY. The full CDR3 sequence reads CASSEGTKQYF.

With respect to this clone: Germline and genes here are mouse. The sequenced fragment ends 1 residue before the CDR3 boundary, so the rest is inferred from the germline J gene. The gene calls are TRBV24 and TRBJ2-4; D is unclear. The CDR3 runs to 14 residues. Trimming pared 6 bases from V and 0 bases from J, leaving 10 bases between. Germline values: CDR1 KGHTA, CDR2 FRNEEI. CDR3 in amino acids: CASSHYSSQNTLYF. The part of the CDR3 DNA that was read is TGTGCCAGCAGCCACTACAGTAGTCAAAACACCTTGTAC.

In its sample, this clone was seen a few times. All gene names here are mouse names. The covered CDR3 bases are TGTGCCAGCAGTCCCCGGGACGTCCAGGCTCCGCTT. Amino acid sequence: CASSPRDVQAPL. The whole CDR3 sequence reads CASSPRDVQAPLF. V gene TRBV24 combines with J gene TRBJ1-5; TRBD1 might be the D (5 bases). The CDR3 end is not reached by the read, which stops 1 residue before it; the germline J gene fills it in. This CDR3 region has 13 residues. The germline V gene encodes CDR1 KGHTA and CDR2 FRNEEI. V was shortened by 4 bases and J by 6 bases, with 10 bases between the two germline ends.

Worth noting for this clone: The gene symbols are mouse symbols. The CDR3 end lies 1 residue beyond the end of the read and is filled in from the germline J gene. This rearrangement joins TRBV12-1 to TRBJ2-3; tentative D call: TRBD1 (6 bases). The V gene's germline CDR1 is SGHSN and CDR2 HYEKVE. The V end was cut by 4 bases, the J end by 3 bases, with 7 bases between. This CDR3 spans 12 amino acids. CDR3 amino acids: CASSQGAETLYF. Incomplete CDR3 DNA: TGTGCCAGCTCCCAGGGGGCAGAAACGCTGTAT.

Comments on this clone: The gene names here belong to mouse. Read sequence stops 1 residue before the CDR3 end, and the germline J gene provides the missing end. V and J are TRBV26 and TRBJ2-2, with D perhaps matching TRBD1 (5 bases). This CDR3 has 14 amino acids. Looked up from germline, CDR1 is KGHPV and CDR2 is FQNQEV (reference sequence). V was pared by 6 bases and J by 0 bases, with 8 bases between. CDR3 sequence: CASRDNANTGQLYF. The CDR3 DNA, read in part, is TGTGCCAGCAGGGACAATGCAAACACCGGGCAGCTCTAC.

Comment on this clone: The genes and germline here are from mouse. The missing CDR3 end, 1 residue past where the read stops, is filled in from the germline J gene. This sequence joins TRBV13-1 and TRBJ2-3; D is perhaps TRBD1 (6 bases). Germline V gene data show CDR1 as NSHNY and CDR2 as SYGAGN. V shed 3 bases and J shed 0 bases, with 11 bases lying between them. The CDR3 sequence is 15 residues long. CDR3 residues: CASSAGTTSAETLYF. CDR3 DNA, as far as it was read: TGTGCCAGCAGTGCGGGGACAACTAGTGCAGAAACGCTGTAT.

This clone was recorded a few times. Here the gene names and germline are mouse. The read ends 1 residue early relative to the CDR3; the germline J gene fills the gap. V usage is TRBV29 and J usage is TRBJ2-7; D uncertain. The CDR3 has 13 amino acids. Germline CDR1 is MSHET and CDR2 is SYDVDS. The V end lost 3 bases, the J end lost 1 base, and 7 bases lay between the germline ends. Partial CDR3 DNA: TGTGCTAGCAGTTTCCCACAATCCTATGAACAGTAC. Its protein product is CASSFPQSYEQY. The CDR3 in full is CASSFPQSYEQYF.

A remark on this clone: Mouse names are used for the genes. The CDR3 end falls 1 residue outside the read, so it is completed with the germline J gene. The V gene is TRBV15, the J gene TRBJ2-4, with D tentatively TRBD1 (6 bases). With 4 bases removed from V and 4 bases from J, the gap between germline ends came to 9 bases. The length of the CDR3 is 13 residues. Germline V lookup: CDR1 SGHND, CDR2 FRSKSL. The CDR3 loop is CASSSGTKNTLYF. CDR3 DNA, as far as it was read: TGTGCCAGCAGTTCCGGGACAAAAAACACCTTGTAC.

A word on this clone: Mouse gene names and germline throughout. The read falls 1 residue short of the CDR3 end, and the missing part is taken from the germline J gene. The chain is built from TRBV19 and TRBJ1-3, with D tentatively TRBD1 (6 bases). This CDR3 is built from 14 residues. Trimming took off 5 bases at V and 0 bases at J, with 9 bases between the two ends. The germline gives CDR1 FNHDT, CDR2 SITEND (reference sequence). CDR3 bases read: TGTGCCAGCAGGAGGGACAATTCTGGAAATACGCTCTAT. Translating it yields CASRRDNSGNTLY. The whole CDR3 region reads CASRRDNSGNTLYF.

This clone was counted between two and nine times. The listed genes are named as in mouse. With the read ending 1 residue before the CDR3 end, the germline J gene is used to fill in that end. The same CDR3 also results from other DNA sequences found in this sample. The rearrangement joins TRBV16 to TRBJ1-3; D remains unclear. V shed 1 base and J shed 0 bases, with 4 bases lying between them. The V gene's germline CDR1 is SGHSA and CDR2 FRNQAP. The CDR3 is 14 residues long. The covered CDR3 bases are TGTGCAAGCAGCTTAGTAGATTCTGGAAATACGCTCTAT. Translated, it gives CASSLVDSGNTLY. The CDR3 in its entirety is CASSLVDSGNTLYF.

As regards this clone: Mouse gene names and germline throughout. Read data end 1 residue before the CDR3 end; the end is taken from the germline J gene. The rearrangement uses TRBV19 and TRBJ2-5, with TRBD2 identical over 12 bases. The germline V gene encodes CDR1 FNHDT and CDR2 SITEND (reference sequence). V was pared by 5 bases and J by 6 bases, with 4 bases of the junction left unmatched. The CDR3 runs to 14 residues. CDR3 in amino acids: CASRDWGGADTQYF. The sequenced CDR3 bases are TGTGCCAGCAGAGACTGGGGGGGCGCGGACACCCAGTAC.

This clone was counted between two and nine times. Gene names follow the mouse nomenclature. With the read ending 1 residue before the CDR3 end, the germline J gene is used to fill in that end. This chain uses TRBV12-1 with TRBJ2-7; TRBD2 matches at 10 bases. Losses at the gene ends were 2 bases for V and 0 bases for J; bases not matched to a gene: 3. CDR1 is SGHSN, CDR2 HYEKVE, per germline. This CDR3 spans 15 amino acids. CDR3 sequence: CASSPYWGGSYEQYF. CDR3 DNA, as far as it was read: TGTGCCAGCTCTCCGTACTGGGGGGGCTCCTATGAACAGTAC.

As to this clone: Any gene name here is a mouse gene name. The read terminates 1 residue before the CDR3 end, so the remaining end is supplied by the germline J gene. V and J are TRBV20 and TRBJ2-2; D not resolved. The germline CDR1 and CDR2 sequences are GFQATS and STVNSAI. The germline V and J ends were trimmed by 1 base and 0 bases, with 6 bases remaining between them. CDR3 length: 14 amino acids. The CDR3 sequence: CGARGPANTGQLYF. CDR3 DNA (partial): TGTGGTGCTAGGGGACCAGCAAACACCGGGCAGCTCTAC.